One and the same sample provided the 28 T cell receptor gamma chains below, sequenced in a study of γδ T cells in repeated Plasmodium falciparum infection. Bulk repertoires came from Vgamma9/Vdelta2+ or Vdelta2-negative gammadelta T cells flow-sorted from PBMC. TCRdb fed the multiplex PCR reads into CATT to redo clone calling. The sample includes approximately 26,000 gamma-chain clones, 3% of them seen just once. Material: gamma-delta T cells from blood. The receptors shown here come from a pool of human donors (malaria-infected and uninfected, not separated).

The table lists this clone with a few counts. The genes are TRGV9 and TRGJ1 or TRGJ2. The J gene is absent in TCRdb and was assigned here via DNA matching to germline. V lost 2 bases, J lost 10 bases, and 11 bases stayed unmatched. Germline V lookup: CDR1 GITISATS, CDR2 ISYDGTV (reference sequence). The CDR3 loop spans 13 amino acids. CDR3 DNA: TGTGCCTTGTGGGAGGCACGATCTGCAAAGAAACTCTTT. Its translation: CALWEARSAKKLF.

This clone has more than one count but fewer than ten. A read error is the likely source, as a far larger clone sits one nucleotide away. The chain has TRGV9 and TRGJ1 or TRGJ2. Germline CDR1 reads GITISATS; CDR2 reads ISYDGTV (reference sequence). CDR3 size: 13 residues. As DNA, the CDR3 is TGCGCCTTGTGGGACCCCGAATGTTATAAGAAACTCTTT. It is translated as CALWDPECYKKLF.

This clone was counted at least ten times. The J gene is TRGJ1 or TRGJ2, the V gene TRGV2. The CDR3 sequence is 12 residues long. Germline values: CDR1 EGSNGY, CDR2 YDSYNSKV. The trim removed 0 bases at V and 11 bases at J, leaving 7 bases unmatched. DNA for the CDR3: TGTGCCACCTGGGACGGGCCTAGGGAGAAACTCTTT. This sequence encodes CATWDGPREKLF.

This clone has a handful of counts. The protein TCRdb gives is from a much larger clone and does not agree with this DNA's translation at residue 3, likely a read error; the protein shown here comes from the DNA. CDR3 residues: CAAWDARGHKKLF. The DNA of the CDR3 is TGTGCCGCCTGGGATGCCCGGGGGCATAAGAAACTCTTT. The chain is built from TRGV4 and TRGJ1 or TRGJ2. This CDR3 contains 13 residues. Per the germline V gene, CDR1 is EGSTGY and CDR2 is YDSYTSSV.

In this sample, this clone turned up many times. This may stem from a read error, because a much larger clone lies one nucleotide away. The identical CDR3 is also encoded by other nucleotide sequences in the sample. CDR3 sequence reads: CATWDRLWNYYKKLF. Written as DNA, the CDR3 is TGTGCCACCTGGGACAGGCTGTGGAATTATTATAAGAAGCTCTTT. The V gene is listed as TRGV3; no J gene was called. Per germline, CDR1 VTNTFY and CDR2 YDVSTARD (reference sequence). The CDR3 is 15 residues long.

This clone was seen many times. TCRdb assigns this DNA the protein of a much larger clone, which departs from its translation at residue 9; this likely reflects a read error, and the protein shown comes from translating the DNA. CDR3 nucleotides: TGTGCCACCTGGGATGGACAATATAATAAACTCTTT. It translates to CATWDGQYNKLF. The rearrangement links TRGV4 to TRGJ1 or TRGJ2. The germline V gene encodes CDR1 EGSTGY and CDR2 YDSYTSSV. CDR3 length equals 12 residues.

This clone was observed many times. TCRdb lists the protein of a much larger clone for this DNA, which differs at residue 9, so this is likely a read error; the protein given here is translated from the DNA itself. CDR3 residues: CALWEVRQGLGKKIKVF. CDR3 nucleotide sequence: TGTGCCTTGTGGGAGGTCAGACAAGGGTTGGGCAAAAAAATCAAGGTATTT. This chain connects TRGV9 to TRGJP. The germline gives CDR1 GITISATS, CDR2 ISYDGTV (reference sequence). This CDR3 is built from 17 residues.

This clone was seen ten or more times. The TCRdb protein, from a much larger clone, departs from this DNA's translation at residue 7, likely by read error; the protein shown derives from the DNA. At the DNA level, this CDR3 is encoded by other sequences in the same sample as well. J is TRGJ1 or TRGJ2 and V is TRGV8. Looked up from germline, CDR1 is VENAVY and CDR2 is YDSYNSRV. Trimming cost V 0 bases and J 7 bases; bases outside gene matches: 3. CDR3 length equals 12 residues. The CDR3 sequence is CATWDRGYKKLF. For the CDR3, the DNA is TGTGCCACCTGGGATAGGGGGTATAAGAAACTCTTT.

This clone was seen ten or more times. A much larger clone is a single base away; this may be a read error. The chain couples TRGV4 to TRGJ1 or TRGJ2. CDR1 is EGSTGY, CDR2 YDSYTSSV, per germline. V dropped 5 bases and J dropped 5; count of bases not matched to a gene: 3. The CDR3 extends over 11 amino acids. CDR3 residues: CATWVDYKKLF. The CDR3 DNA sequence: TGTGCCACCTGGGTAGATTATAAGAAACTCTTT.

Regarding this clone: The germline gene is not matched at one end of the junction; a read error may be the cause. The V and J genes are TRGV2 and TRGJ1 or TRGJ2. No J gene was available from TCRdb, and it was assigned here by a germline match of the DNA. The length of the CDR3 is 12 residues. Germline-derived CDR1 and CDR2 are EGSNGY and YDSYNSKV. In DNA, the CDR3 is TGTGCCGCCTGGGACCCAGATTATAAGAAACTCTTT. Residues: CAAWDPDYKKLF.

This clone was seen repeatedly, ten times or more. This DNA translates differently at residue 10 from the TCRdb protein, which is that of a much larger clone; a read error is likely, and the protein shown is the DNA's own translation. The V gene is given as TRGV2, and no J gene call is available. CDR3 length: 12 residues. The germline CDR1 and CDR2 sequences are EGSNGY and YDSYNSKV. CDR3 DNA sequence: TGTGCCACCTGGGACGGGCCTTGGATCGAGACGTTT. Protein: CATWDGPWIETF.

In this sample, this clone turned up a few times. A read error is the likely source, as a far larger clone sits one nucleotide away. Other DNA sequences in the same sample also yield this CDR3. This chain links TRGV8 with TRGJP1. TCRdb does not report a J gene; here it was assigned by matching the DNA to germline references. The germline V gene has CDR1 VENAVY and CDR2 YDSYNSRV. CDR3 length equals 13 residues. The CDR3 coding sequence is TGTGCCACCTGGGATACCACCGGTTGGTTCAAGATATTT. It specifies CATWDTTGWFKIF.

Regarding this clone: The protein recorded in TCRdb matches a much larger clone and deviates from this DNA's translation at residue 9, suggesting a read error; the protein here is obtained by translating the DNA. The J gene is TRGJ1 or TRGJ2, the V gene TRGV8. The CDR3 has 14 amino acids. CDR1 and CDR2 (germline): VENAVY, YDSYNSRV. Trimming took 1 base from V and 6 from J; bases not matched to a gene: 9. DNA of the CDR3: TGTGCCACCTGGGATAGTCCAATTCCTTATAAGAAACTCTTT. It translates to CATWDSPIPYKKLF.

The table lists this clone with many counts. The protein given by TCRdb reflects a much larger clone and differs at residue 7 from this DNA's translation, likely from a read error; the protein shown is the DNA's translation. This chain uses TRGV5 with TRGJ1 or TRGJ2. TCRdb is silent on the J gene; assignment here came from matching the DNA to germline. With V trimmed by 6 bases and J by 2 bases, 7 bases remained unmatched. In germline, CDR1 is VINAFY, CDR2 YDVSNSKD. CDR3 length: 13 residues. CDR3 amino acids: CATWTRDYYKKLF. The CDR3 DNA is TGTGCCACCTGGACCAGGGATTATTATAAGAAACTCTTT.

In the case of this clone: TCRdb's protein, taken from a much larger clone, differs from this DNA's translation at residue 11, likely owing to a read error; the protein displayed comes from the DNA. J is TRGJ1 or TRGJ2 and V is TRGV8. Germline V lookup: CDR1 VENAVY, CDR2 YDSYNSRV. The CDR3 is 13 amino acids. The CDR3 is CATWEQDYYKRLF. For the CDR3, the DNA is TGTGCCACCTGGGAACAGGATTATTATAAGAGACTCTTT.

This clone has ten or more counts. Sequence at one end of the junction differs from germline and may be a read error. The genes are TRGV8 and TRGJ1 or TRGJ2. Germline CDR1 reads VENAVY; CDR2 reads YDSYNSRV. The CDR3 contains 13 residues. The CDR3 here is CAAWEGDYYKKLF. The CDR3 coding sequence is TGTGCCGCCTGGGAAGGGGATTATTATAAGAAACTCTTT.

This clone was seen a handful of times. The protein given by TCRdb reflects a much larger clone and differs at residue 9 from this DNA's translation, likely from a read error; the protein shown is the DNA's translation. The genes are TRGV9 and TRGJP. The CDR3 length is 15 residues. With V trimmed by 3 bases and J by 14 bases, 10 bases remained unmatched. Germline CDR1 reads GITISATS; CDR2 reads ISYDGTV (reference sequence). The CDR3 region has the DNA TGTGCCTTGTGGGAGCCCCCGGTGAGCAAAAAAATCAAGGTATTT. This encodes CALWEPPVSKKIKVF.

This clone was seen more than once but under ten times. It differs at one base from a far larger clone, so likely a read error. Additional DNA sequences in this sample encode the identical CDR3. The chain combines TRGV9 with TRGJ1 or TRGJ2. Germline matching of the DNA provided the J gene here, since TCRdb leaves it blank. Germline CDR1 reads GITISATS; CDR2 reads ISYDGTV (reference sequence). With 3 bases clipped from V and 6 bases from J, the junction kept 14 bases outside the gene matches. The CDR3 has 15 residues. CDR3 bases: TGTGCCTTGTGGGAGCTCGACCCTTTCTGTTATAAGAAACTCTTT. Translated: CALWELDPFCYKKLF.

This clone was picked up many times. The gene calls are TRGV2 and TRGJ1 or TRGJ2. The CDR3 is 14 amino acids. The V gene's germline CDR1 is EGSNGY and CDR2 YDSYNSKV. Losses at the gene ends were 1 base for V and 0 bases for J; bases not matched to a gene: 3. This chain's CDR3 is CATWDGQNYYKKLF. The CDR3 DNA follows: TGTGCCACCTGGGACGGCCAGAATTATTATAAGAAACTCTTT.

This clone came up many times. J is TRGJ1 or TRGJ2 and V is TRGV3. Germline V gene lookup returns CDR1 VTNTFY and CDR2 YDVSTARD (reference sequence). The J segment lost 9 bases and the V segment lost 1 base, leaving 6 bases of the junction unmatched. CDR3 length: 12 residues. Here the CDR3 reads CATWDRPCKKLF. Here the CDR3 DNA reads TGTGCCACCTGGGACAGACCTTGTAAGAAACTCTTT.

Of note for this clone: The mismatch at residue 3 between this DNA's translation and the TCRdb protein of a much larger clone likely reflects a read error; the protein shown is translated from the DNA. The chain employs TRGV2 and TRGJ1 or TRGJ2. The J gene, not given by TCRdb, was assigned here from a germline match of the nucleotide sequence. The germline V gene encodes CDR1 EGSNGY and CDR2 YDSYNSKV. CDR3 length: 14 residues. CDR3 loop: CAAWDGPVYYKKLF. CDR3 DNA sequence: TGTGCCGCCTGGGACGGGCCGGTCTATTATAAGAAACTCTTT.

This clone has at least ten counts. TCRdb has a much larger clone's protein, which differs at residue 8 from the translation of this DNA, likely because of a read error; what is shown is the protein translated from the DNA. The genes are TRGV9 and TRGJ1 or TRGJ2. Trimming took 2 bases from V and 1 from J; bases not matched to a gene: 8. The germline V gene has CDR1 GITISATS and CDR2 ISYDGTV (reference sequence). The CDR3 contains 15 residues. CDR3 DNA: TGTGCCTTGTGGGAGGCGTACCAAAATTATTATAAGAAACTCTTT. Translating gives CALWEAYQNYYKKLF.

This clone was counted between two and nine times. The protein TCRdb gives is from a much larger clone and does not agree with this DNA's translation at residue 7, likely a read error; the protein shown here comes from the DNA. The V segment is TRGV3, and no J call was made. Germline V gene sequence: CDR1 VTNTFY, CDR2 YDVSTARD (reference sequence). This CDR3 has 11 residues. The DNA for the CDR3 is TGTGCCACCTGGGACAGGTGTTGCAAACTCTTT. Translating it yields CATWDRCCKLF.

This clone was picked up many times. For this DNA, TCRdb reports the protein of a much larger clone, which diverges at residue 9, most likely from a read error; the protein presented here is translated directly from the DNA. This chain links TRGV8 with TRGJ1 or TRGJ2. This CDR3 has 12 amino acids. CDR1 and CDR2 from the germline V gene are VENAVY and YDSYNSRV. V lost 0 bases to trimming and J lost 12 bases; unmatched junction nucleotides: 8. The CDR3 DNA is TGTGCCACCTGGGATAGGCCGTGGAGGAAACTCTTT. Amino acid sequence: CATWDRPWRKLF.

This clone was counted ten times or more. TCRdb's protein, taken from a much larger clone, differs from this DNA's translation at residue 6, likely owing to a read error; the protein displayed comes from the DNA. The gene calls are TRGV9 and TRGJ1 or TRGJ2. In the absence of a J gene in TCRdb, the DNA was matched to germline to assign it here. This CDR3 has 13 residues. The J segment lost 0 bases and the V segment lost 12 bases, leaving 11 bases of the junction unmatched. Germline CDR1 and CDR2: GITISATS and ISYDGTV (reference sequence). The CDR3 loop reads CALAGPNYYKKLF. CDR3 DNA sequence: TGTGCCCTTGCCGGGCCGAATTATTATAAGAAACTCTTT.

A few counts support this clone. For this DNA, TCRdb reports the protein of a much larger clone, which diverges at residue 9, most likely from a read error; the protein presented here is translated directly from the DNA. This chain joins TRGV4 and TRGJP1. Matching the DNA to germline supplied the J gene, which TCRdb does not give. Losses at the gene ends were 5 bases for V and 0 bases for J; bases not matched to a gene: 15. Germline V lookup: CDR1 EGSTGY, CDR2 YDSYTSSV. This CDR3 contains 18 residues. CDR3 nucleotide sequence: TGTGCCACCTGGGCCACAGGGGGTCTGTATACCACTGGTTGGTTCAAGATATTT. Amino acid sequence: CATWATGGLYTTGWFKIF.

This clone was detected ten times or more. TCRdb shows a much larger clone's protein in place of this DNA's translation, and the two differ at residue 3, likely through a read error; the protein shown is translated from the DNA. V gene TRGV9 combines with J gene TRGJP. Germline matching of the DNA provided the J gene here, since TCRdb leaves it blank. This CDR3 spans 15 amino acids. Looked up from germline, CDR1 is GITISATS and CDR2 is ISYDGTV (reference sequence). The CDR3 DNA reads as TGTGCCTCGTGGGAGTTAAAGTTGGGCAAAAAAATCAAGGTATTT. Protein sequence: CASWELKLGKKIKVF.

This clone was observed at least ten times. The protein held in TCRdb is that of a much larger clone and does not match this DNA's translation at residue 4, likely because of a read error; the protein shown is translated from the DNA. V is TRGV2 and J is TRGJ1 or TRGJ2. This CDR3 region has 13 residues. Per the germline V gene, CDR1 is EGSNGY and CDR2 is YDSYNSKV. The CDR3: CATGDGDYYKKLF. The CDR3 DNA reads TGTGCCACCGGGGACGGAGATTATTATAAGAAACTCTTT.